Listed here are 15 T cell receptor beta chains from one sample, sequenced in a study of T cell changes during pregnancy in multiple sclerosis. Using immunoSEQ multiplex PCR, the repertoire was profiled, and TCRdb retains in-frame clones only, with some absent. The data hold some 53,000 clones, with around 92% observed a single time. Sequencing was performed on CD4+ T cells from peripheral blood mononuclear cells, taken in the third trimester of pregnancy. The source is a female donor with multiple sclerosis, enrolled in a pregnancy study.

The chain employs TRBV6-5 and TRBJ2-3, with 7 bases that match TRBD2. There are 14 residues in the CDR3. CDR1 MNHEY and CDR2 SVGAGI come from the germline V gene. The ends lost 7 bases at V and 5 bases at J; junction bases unmatched: 9. The CDR3: CASKSGTRGDTQYF. Here the CDR3 DNA reads TGTGCCAGCAAAAGCGGGACTCGGGGAGATACGCAGTATTTT.

The rearrangement joins TRBV9 to TRBJ2-7, with D uncertain. Germline-derived CDR1 and CDR2 are SGDLS and YYNGEE. Trimming pared 0 bases from V and 5 bases from J, leaving 9 bases between. CDR3 length: 13 amino acids. The CDR3 sequence is CASSVALADEQYF. The CDR3 nucleotides read TGTGCCAGCAGCGTAGCTCTGGCGGACGAGCAGTACTTC.

The genes are TRBV19 and TRBJ1-2, with D unresolved. Germline V CDR1 and CDR2: LNHDA, SQIVND (reference sequence). This CDR3 spans 14 amino acids. Trimming took off 8 bases at V and 5 bases at J, with 18 bases between the two ends. This CDR3 reads CASAGNRRGYGYTF. In DNA form, the CDR3 reads TGTGCCAGTGCCGGGAATCGACGGGGTTATGGCTACACCTTC.

This rearrangement joins TRBV30 to TRBJ1-2; a weak D match, TRBD1 (5 bases). Trimming stripped 4 bases from V and 3 bases from J, with 9 bases between. The germline V gene encodes CDR1 GTSNPN and CDR2 SVGIG (reference sequence). This CDR3 has 12 amino acids. The CDR3 loop is CAWKKGYYGYTF. The CDR3 DNA sequence: TGTGCCTGGAAAAAGGGGTACTATGGCTACACCTTC.

The genes are TRBV6-1 and TRBJ1-3; perhaps TRBD1 as D (5 bases). The CDR3 spans 15 residues. The ends were cut back, 1 base at V and 2 bases at J, with 9 bases in the middle. Looked up from germline, CDR1 is MNHNS and CDR2 is SASEGT. CDR3 coding DNA: TGTGCCAGCAGTGAAGAAGTAGGGGCTGGAAACACCATATATTTT. Encoded protein: CASSEEVGAGNTIYF.

The rearrangement joins TRBV5-1 to TRBJ2-4; 9 nucleotides agree with TRBD1. The V gene end was trimmed by 3 bases and the J gene end by 8 bases; junction bases not matched to a gene: 3. The CDR3 totals 13 residues. Germline loops: CDR1 SGHRS, CDR2 YFSETQ. The chain's CDR3 is CASSWGQGDIQYF. The CDR3 DNA reads TGCGCCAGCAGCTGGGGACAGGGAGACATTCAGTACTTC.

The rearrangement joins TRBV11-1 to TRBJ1-2; TRBD1 aligns across 7 bases. The V segment lost 2 bases and the J segment 3 bases; nucleotides outside the gene matches: 6. The CDR3 consists of 15 residues. Germline CDR1 reads SGHAT; CDR2 reads FQDESV (reference sequence). This chain's CDR3 is CASSLSSRGDYGYTF. The CDR3 nucleotides are TGTGCCAGCAGCTTATCATCCAGGGGGGACTATGGCTACACCTTC.

The table lists this clone with a count of one. The chain couples TRBV28 to TRBJ1-5, with 8 bases that match TRBD1. The CDR3 runs 14 residues. In germline, CDR1 is MDHEN, CDR2 SYDVKM. J was trimmed by 2 bases and V by 6 bases; bases with no gene match: 3. CDR3 bases: TGTGCCAGCAGCCTGACAGGGGGCAATCAGCCCCAGCATTTT. Protein: CASSLTGGNQPQHF.

This rearrangement joins TRBV5-1 to TRBJ2-7; D unresolved. Per the germline V gene, CDR1 is SGHRS and CDR2 is YFSETQ. V dropped 4 bases and J dropped 7 bases, with 12 bases sitting between them. This CDR3 is built from 12 residues. In DNA form, the CDR3 reads TGCGCCAGCAGCCCGGATGTGGAGGAGCAGTACTTC. Protein: CASSPDVEEQYF.

The chain couples TRBV28 to TRBJ2-7, with a possible D match to TRBD2 (7 bases). The CDR3 is 16 amino acids. Between the trimmed V and J ends, which lost 2 bases and 6 bases, there was a span of 20 bases. Germline CDR1 MDHEN, CDR2 SYDVKM. CDR3 residues: CASSLSIGAGEGEQYF. CDR3 sequence (DNA): TGTGCCAGCAGTTTAAGTATCGGGGCAGGGGAGGGCGAGCAGTACTTC.

This sequence joins TRBV4-1 and TRBJ1-5; D is perhaps TRBD1 (6 bases). The V end lost 4 bases, the J end lost 0 bases, and 10 bases lay between the germline ends. The germline CDR1 and CDR2 sequences are MGHRA and YSYEKL. This CDR3 is built from 15 residues. In DNA form, the CDR3 reads TGCGCCAGCAGCCGTCAAGGGGGTAGCAATCAGCCCCAGCATTTT. Translated, it gives CASSRQGGSNQPQHF.

CDR3 sequence reads: CASTSSGGSNQPQHF. Here the CDR3 DNA reads TGTGCCAGTACTTCGTCGGGGGGGAGCAATCAGCCCCAGCATTTT. The chain couples TRBV19 to TRBJ1-5, with D maybe TRBD1 (5 bases). CDR3 length: 15 residues. The V and J ends lost 7 bases and 1 base respectively, with 14 bases between them. Germline V gene data show CDR1 as LNHDA and CDR2 as SQIVND (reference sequence).

The rearrangement links TRBV18 to TRBJ1-4; 9 bases are shared with TRBD1. V dropped 3 bases and J dropped 5; count of bases not matched to a gene: 4. This CDR3 has 15 amino acids. The germline gives CDR1 KGHSH, CDR2 LQKENI. The CDR3 region is CASSPRTGENEKLFF. The CDR3 region has the DNA TGTGCCAGCTCACCCCGGACAGGGGAGAATGAAAAACTGTTTTTT.

CDR3 sequence reads: CASRSISGANVLTF. The DNA for the CDR3 is TGCGCCAGCAGGAGCATCTCTGGGGCCAACGTCCTGACTTTC. This rearrangement joins TRBV5-1 to TRBJ2-6; D is unresolved. Germline CDR1 reads SGHRS; CDR2 reads YFSETQ. V lost 5 bases to trimming and J lost 0 bases, with 6 bases between them. The CDR3 contains 14 residues.

This chain uses TRBV7-3 with TRBJ2-3, with 9 positions matching TRBD2. The J segment lost 7 bases and the V segment lost 5 bases, leaving 7 bases of the junction unmatched. There are 14 residues in the CDR3. The germline CDR1 and CDR2 sequences are SGHTA and FQGTGA. The CDR3 coding sequence is TGTGCCAGCAGCACCGTAGCGGGAGTAAATACGCAGTATTTT. Protein product: CASSTVAGVNTQYF.